This TCR beta chain derives from a study of T cell responses to AZD1222 COVID-19 vaccine. The V segment lost 3 bases and the J segment 5 bases; nucleotides outside the gene matches: 7. This CDR3 spans 15 amino acids. Germline V gene lookup returns CDR1 SGHRS and CDR2 YFSETQ. Profiling relied on immunoSEQ multiplex PCR, and the TCRdb table lists in-frame clones only, not all of them. Counted here are approximately 180,000 clones, 88% occurring once; the ten biggest clones make up approximately 7.7%. The rearrangement links TRBV5-1 to TRBJ1-5, with TRBD1 matching over 8 bases. The sequenced sample was peripheral blood, obtained on day 0 of AZD1222 vaccination. The source of this sequence is an adult in good health. The CDR3 loop is CASSWDRLLDQPQHF. The CDR3, as DNA: TGCGCCAGCAGCTGGGACAGGTTGTTGGATCAGCCCCAGCATTTT.